These 21 T cell receptor beta chains were all obtained from the same sample, sequenced in a study of blood T cell repertoires in COVID-19. Assay: immunoSEQ multiplex PCR; the TCRdb copy retains only in-frame clones and omits some. This sample has about 440,000 clones, with about 91% found just once. Sequenced input: peripheral blood. Receptors originate from a woman aged 50 to 60 with COVID-19, enrolled during active disease.

This clone was recorded once. The chain combines TRBV5-1 with TRBJ1-1, with 7 bases lining up with TRBD1. V was clipped by 0 bases and J by 5 bases; unmatched bases: 4. CDR1 and CDR2 (germline): SGHRS, YFSETQ. This CDR3 spans 14 amino acids. CDR3 in DNA: TGCGCCAGCAGCTTGGGGGGACAGACTACTGAAGCTTTCTTT. Translating gives CASSLGGQTTEAFF.

The chain links TRBV20-1 to TRBJ1-2; no reliable D call. The CDR3 loop spans 8 amino acids. Germline CDR1 and CDR2: DFQATT and SNEGSKA (reference sequence). CDR3 DNA: TGCGGAGACGGGGGCTACACCTTC. Encoded protein: CGDGGYTF.

The CDR3 loop reads CASRPAGSGGNTIYF. CDR3 DNA sequence: TGTGCCAGCAGACCCGCGGGGTCCGGTGGAAACACCATATATTTT. J is TRBJ1-3 and V is TRBV5-5; unclear D gene. V was trimmed by 5 bases and J by 3 bases, leaving 15 bases between them. CDR3 length equals 15 residues. Germline V CDR1 and CDR2: SGHKS, YYEKEE (reference sequence).

The chain employs TRBV6-5 and TRBJ1-2, with 7 bases lining up with TRBD1. The V segment lost 7 bases and the J segment 3 bases; nucleotides outside the gene matches: 5. CDR3 size: 13 residues. Germline V gene data show CDR1 as MNHEY and CDR2 as SVGAGI. The CDR3 here is CASKDRKDYGYTF. CDR3 sequence (DNA): TGTGCCAGCAAGGACAGGAAGGACTATGGCTACACCTTC.

In its sample, this clone was seen once. The chain carries TRBV4-1 and TRBJ2-1; possible D gene TRBD2, 5 bases. Germline CDR1 reads MGHRA; CDR2 reads YSYEKL. CDR3 length equals 17 residues. Trimming removed 3 bases at V and 4 bases at J, with 19 bases between. Here the CDR3 DNA reads TGCGCCAGCAGCCAGATCCCCCCTACTAGTGGGTACAATGAGCAGTTCTTC. Residues: CASSQIPPTSGYNEQFF.

This rearrangement joins TRBV21-1 to TRBJ2-7; TRBD1, the D gene given by the table, was not confirmed from the DNA. TRBV21-1 is marked as a pseudogene. There are 17 residues in the CDR3. CDR3 DNA: TGTGCCAGCAGCAAAAAGGGCAGAGGGACAGGGGGCTCCGAGCAGTACTTC. Translating it yields CASSKKGRGTGGSEQYF.

The V and J genes are TRBV30 and TRBJ1-6; D uncertain. Germline V gives CDR1 GTSNPN, CDR2 SVGIG (reference sequence). CDR3 size: 16 residues. Trimming stripped 0 bases from V and 8 bases from J, with 17 bases between. CDR3 loop: CAWSVPETRSYSPLHF. CDR3 coding DNA: TGTGCCTGGAGTGTACCGGAGACCAGATCCTATTCACCCCTCCACTTT.

This rearrangement joins TRBV5-1 to TRBJ2-7; D is possibly TRBD2 (6 bases). Trimming took 1 base from V and 3 from J, leaving 14 bases between them. Germline V CDR1 and CDR2: SGHRS, YFSETQ. The CDR3 spans 15 residues. The CDR3 is CASSLLEGVNYEQYF. CDR3 in DNA: TGCGCCAGCAGCTTGTTGGAGGGAGTCAACTACGAGCAGTACTTC. Variable domain in full (rest from reference TRBV5-1 and TRBJ2-7): KAGVTQTPRYLIKTRGQQVTLSCSPISGHRSVSWYQQTPGQGLQFLFEYFSETQRNKGNFPGRFSGRQFSNSRSEMNVSTLELGDSALYLCASSLLEGVNYEQYFGPGTRLTVT.

On this clone: The same CDR3 is also encoded by other DNA sequences in this sample. The chain links TRBV6-1 to TRBJ2-7; TRBD2 might be the D (6 bases). V dropped 2 bases and J dropped 4 bases, with 12 bases sitting between them. Germline CDR1 MNHNS, CDR2 SASEGT. The CDR3 totals 14 residues. CDR3 loop: CASSESGGGYEQYF. The CDR3 coding sequence is TGTGCCAGCAGTGAATCAGGTGGGGGGTACGAGCAGTACTTC.

The chain recombines TRBV7-7 with TRBJ2-2; 8 nucleotides match TRBD1. There are 14 residues in the CDR3. Germline-derived CDR1 and CDR2 are SSHAT and FNYEAQ (reference sequence). With 3 bases clipped from V and 4 bases from J, the junction kept 1 base outside the gene matches. CDR3 nucleotides: TGTGCCAGCAGCTTTGGACAGGGCACCGGGGAGCTGTTTTTT. Its protein product is CASSFGQGTGELFF.

This clone appeared once. The same CDR3 can be traced to other DNA sequences in this sample. The V and J genes are TRBV5-1 and TRBJ1-2; 8 nucleotides match TRBD1. Germline V gene sequence: CDR1 SGHRS, CDR2 YFSETQ. The trim removed 3 bases at V and 3 bases at J, leaving 4 bases unmatched. The CDR3 consists of 14 residues. The chain's CDR3 is CASSSGTGDYGYTF. In DNA form, the CDR3 reads TGCGCCAGCAGCTCGGGGACAGGCGACTATGGCTACACCTTC.

V and J are TRBV4-2 and TRBJ2-5, with TRBD1 as a possible D gene (5 bases). CDR3 size: 13 residues. With 0 bases removed from V and 11 bases from J, the gap between germline ends came to 13 bases. The germline V gene has CDR1 LGHNA and CDR2 YNFKEQ. CDR3 sequence (DNA): TGTGCCAGCAGCCAAGAGCCCAGGGTGCGTCAGTACTTC. Encoded protein: CASSQEPRVRQYF.

CDR3: CASSLADSKQFF. The CDR3 region has the DNA TGTGCCAGCAGTTTAGCGGACAGTAAGCAGTTCTTC. This chain uses TRBV12-3 or TRBV12-4 with TRBJ2-1, with D possibly being TRBD1 (6 bases). This CDR3 region has 12 residues. Trimming left V 0 bases short and J 11 bases short, with 8 bases between.

The chain couples TRBV9 to TRBJ2-4; D not certain. Germline lookup yields CDR1 SGDLS and CDR2 YYNGEE. The V end was cut by 0 bases, the J end by 5 bases, with 9 bases between. This CDR3 contains 14 residues. The CDR3 DNA is TGTGCCAGCAGCGTAGCAGAAACACAAAACATTCAGTACTTC. This sequence encodes CASSVAETQNIQYF.

The V and J genes are TRBV19 and TRBJ1-2; tentative D call: TRBD1 (6 bases). Germline loops: CDR1 LNHDA, CDR2 SQIVND (reference sequence). Trimming stripped 8 bases from V and 2 bases from J, with 9 bases between. The CDR3 is 12 residues long. The CDR3 region is CASSDRNYGYTF. The CDR3 DNA follows: TGTGCCAGTTCCGACAGGAACTATGGCTACACCTTC. The full variable domain, with the rest looked up from reference TRBV19 and TRBJ1-2, is DGGITQSPKYLFRKEGQNVTLSCEQNLNHDAMYWYRQDPGQGLRLIYYSQIVNDFQKGDIAEGYSVSREKKESFPLTVTSAQKNPTAFYLCASSDRNYGYTFGSGTRLTVV.

The V and J genes are TRBV6-4 and TRBJ2-1; D is possibly TRBD1 (7 bases). Germline lookup yields CDR1 MRHNA and CDR2 SNTAGT. CDR3 length: 15 residues. The V and J ends lost 5 bases and 6 bases respectively, with 17 bases between them. The CDR3 loop is CASSRAGGNGNEQFF. In nucleotides, the CDR3 is TGTGCCAGCAGTCGGGCAGGGGGGAACGGCAATGAGCAGTTCTTC.

The chain has TRBV4-1 and TRBJ1-1, with D possibly being TRBD1 (6 bases). The germline V gene has CDR1 MGHRA and CDR2 YSYEKL. The CDR3 runs to 16 residues. V was pared by 0 bases and J by 5 bases, with 16 bases between. The CDR3 DNA reads TGCGCCAGCAGCCAAGATCTAGTTTTCACAGGGACTGAAGCTTTCTTT. It translates to CASSQDLVFTGTEAFF.

This chain uses TRBV2 with TRBJ2-1, with 10 bases that match TRBD2. Germline lookup yields CDR1 SNHLY and CDR2 FYNNEI. After removal of 5 bases from V and 0 bases from J, the junction contained 13 bases not matched to a gene. The CDR3 consists of 19 residues. The CDR3 DNA follows: TGTGCCAGCAGTCGGGAGACCTCTAGCGGGAGAAGCTCCTACAATGAGCAGTTCTTC. Protein product: CASSRETSSGRSSYNEQFF.

The chain links TRBV4-1 to TRBJ1-2, with no clear D. The CDR3 has 16 amino acids. CDR1 is MGHRA and CDR2 is YSYEKL in the germline V gene. The ends were cut back, 3 bases at V and 4 bases at J, with 18 bases in the middle. The CDR3 is CASSHPGLSAGYGYTF. CDR3 in DNA: TGCGCCAGCAGCCACCCAGGACTCTCGGCTGGCTATGGCTACACCTTC.

The V gene is TRBV12-3 or TRBV12-4, the J gene TRBJ2-3; no clear D gene. This CDR3 spans 13 amino acids. Trimming took 3 bases from V and 6 from J, leaving 10 bases between them. CDR3 sequence reads: CASSFPPRDTQYF. CDR3 nucleotides: TGTGCCAGCAGTTTCCCACCGCGGGATACGCAGTATTTT.

V gene TRBV21-1 combines with J gene TRBJ2-5; the D call of TRBD1 is as the table states it, not checked on the DNA. TRBV21-1 is a pseudogene segment. The CDR3 consists of 15 residues. As DNA, the CDR3 is TGTGCCAGCAGCAAGCACTCCGGGACAGGCTGGACCCAGTACTTC. Translation gives CASSKHSGTGWTQYF.